This T cell receptor (beta chain) was observed in a study of blood T cell repertoires in COVID-19. Study in general: Whether acute or convalescent, the COVID-19 samples came from the United States, Italy and Spain.

Data came from immunoSEQ multiplex PCR; TCRdb stores just in-frame clones and leaves some out. The sample includes 200,000 to 250,000 clones, less than 90% seen only once; the top ten take 5.5% to 7.5%. This TCR came from a middle-aged woman who had recovered from COVID-19. Material for sequencing was PBMCs or T cells enriched from blood (not recorded which).

The CDR3, as DNA: TGTGCCAGCAGTTACGGCCTCGGGGGCTACACCTTC. This translates into CASSYGLGGYTF. J is TRBJ1-2 and V is TRBV6-2 or TRBV6-3; the D is unclear. The CDR3 consists of 12 residues. The V gene's germline CDR1 is MNHEY and CDR2 SVGEGT. Trimming took off 2 bases at V and 8 bases at J, with 9 bases between the two ends.